The 17 T cell receptor beta chains given below trace back to one sample, sequenced in a study of control samples from healthy donors and cancer patients. Here immunoSEQ multiplex PCR was the method, and the copy in TCRdb shows in-frame clones only, minus some. The sample has approximately 86,000 clones, about 89% seen once. Sample: blood. These receptors all stem from a man aged 25-45 years in good health.

This clone was seen a few times. This rearrangement joins TRBV2 to TRBJ1-2, with 8 bases identical to TRBD1. Germline V gene sequence: CDR1 SNHLY, CDR2 FYNNEI. The V and J ends lost 3 bases and 1 base, in that order; junction bases with no gene match: 4. The CDR3 totals 15 residues. CDR3 bases: TGTGCCAGCAGTGACCCAGGGGGCGTTAACTATGGCTACACCTTC. Encoded protein: CASSDPGGVNYGYTF.

This clone was picked up one time. J is TRBJ2-3 and V is TRBV5-4; 8 positions match TRBD2. V was pared by 4 bases and J by 2 bases, with 9 bases of the junction left unmatched. The CDR3 totals 16 residues. Germline values: CDR1 SGHNT, CDR2 YYREEE (reference sequence). CDR3 loop: CASSPDSGAPTDTQYF. CDR3 nucleotides: TGTGCCAGCAGCCCGGATAGCGGGGCCCCCACAGATACGCAGTATTTT.

The J gene is TRBJ1-3, the V gene TRBV5-1, with 9 bases matching TRBD1. The CDR3 consists of 15 residues. In germline, CDR1 is SGHRS, CDR2 YFSETQ. V shed 0 bases and J 4 bases; nucleotides not matched to a gene: 2. CDR3 DNA: TGCGCCAGCAGCTTGGAAGGGACAGGGGGAAACACCATATATTTT. This gives the protein CASSLEGTGGNTIYF.

The gene calls are TRBV7-8 and TRBJ1-3; D gene uncertain. The germline V gene encodes CDR1 SGHVS and CDR2 FQNEAQ. Trimming left V 3 bases short and J 2 bases short, with 11 bases between. CDR3 length equals 15 residues. Here the CDR3 DNA reads TGTGCCAGCAGCTTGCAAGGGATTACTGGAAACACCATATATTTT. Amino acid sequence: CASSLQGITGNTIYF.

J is TRBJ2-5 and V is TRBV4-1, with D maybe TRBD1 (6 bases). CDR1 is MGHRA and CDR2 is YSYEKL in the germline V gene. Trimming took off 0 bases at V and 3 bases at J, with 11 bases between the two ends. The CDR3 consists of 15 residues. CDR3 coding DNA: TGCGCCAGCAGCCAAGACGTCAACAGGGAAGAGACCCAGTACTTC. It translates to CASSQDVNREETQYF.

This chain connects TRBV27 to TRBJ1-5; 8 bases agree with TRBD1. CDR3 size: 15 residues. Unmatched junction bases numbered 6, after V lost 5 bases and J lost 3 bases. Per the germline V gene, CDR1 is MNHEY and CDR2 is SMNVEV (reference sequence). CDR3 sequence reads: CASSPDRDYNQPQHF. CDR3 nucleotides: TGTGCCAGCAGTCCGGACAGGGATTACAATCAGCCCCAGCATTTT.

This clone appeared a few times. The chain is built from TRBV9 and TRBJ1-3; D not certain. Per the germline V gene, CDR1 is SGDLS and CDR2 is YYNGEE. This CDR3 region has 12 residues. Deletions cut 3 bases from V and 5 bases from J, with 6 bases between. The CDR3 sequence: CASSGWRNTIYF. The CDR3 nucleotides read TGTGCCAGCAGCGGGTGGCGAAACACCATATATTTT.

By share, this clone counts as medium-sized. V is TRBV2 and J is TRBJ2-7, with D possibly TRBD1 on 6 matching bases. The germline V gene encodes CDR1 SNHLY and CDR2 FYNNEI. The CDR3 loop spans 14 amino acids. V lost 7 bases, J lost 0 bases, and 13 bases lay in between. CDR3 loop: CASTQDRSSYEQYF. In DNA form, the CDR3 reads TGTGCCAGCACCCAGGACAGAAGCTCCTACGAGCAGTACTTC.

The V call is TRBV30, the J call TRBJ1-1; D call uncertain. Trimming took 5 bases from V and 8 from J, leaving 12 bases between them. The length of the CDR3 is 11 residues. Per germline, CDR1 GTSNPN and CDR2 SVGIG (reference sequence). The CDR3 coding sequence is TGTGCCTGGTCGTATCGCCACGAAGCTTTCTTT. Translating it yields CAWSYRHEAFF.

The chain employs TRBV30 and TRBJ2-1, with D possibly matching TRBD1 (5 bases). The germline gives CDR1 GTSNPN, CDR2 SVGIG (reference sequence). V lost 5 bases, J lost 10 bases, and 9 bases lay in between. The CDR3 spans 10 residues. The CDR3 sequence is CAWAGFEQFF. The CDR3 DNA reads TGTGCCTGGGCAGGGTTCGAGCAGTTCTTC.

The CDR3 region is CASSSGEAEAFF. In DNA form, the CDR3 reads TGTGCCAGCAGTTCAGGGGAGGCTGAAGCTTTCTTT. V gene TRBV12-3 or TRBV12-4 combines with J gene TRBJ1-1, with D maybe TRBD1 (6 bases). The CDR3 runs 12 residues. Trimming removed 4 bases at V and 6 bases at J, with 9 bases between.

This clone was counted a single time. In the same sample, other DNA sequences code for this CDR3. V usage is TRBV6-5 and J usage is TRBJ1-2, with 11 bases identical to TRBD1. Germline values: CDR1 MNHEY, CDR2 SVGAGI. The CDR3 loop spans 16 amino acids. Unmatched junction bases numbered 4, after V lost 0 bases and J lost 4 bases. The CDR3 region is CASSYSRTGGGYGYTF. In nucleotides, the CDR3 is TGTGCCAGCAGTTACTCCCGGACAGGGGGCGGCTATGGCTACACCTTC.

The chain uses TRBV18 and TRBJ1-3; possible D gene TRBD1, 5 bases. V shed 3 bases and J shed 8 bases, with 11 bases lying between them. This CDR3 is 13 amino acids long. Germline lookup yields CDR1 KGHSH and CDR2 LQKENI. CDR3 bases: TGTGCCAGCTCACCGCCCAGGGAAGACACCATATATTTT. Translating gives CASSPPREDTIYF.

The genes are TRBV6-5 and TRBJ1-1; D ambiguous. The ends were cut back, 0 bases at V and 7 bases at J, with 18 bases in the middle. CDR1 is MNHEY, CDR2 SVGAGI, per germline. CDR3 size: 16 residues. CDR3: CASSYSSYPLASEAFF. CDR3 nucleotide sequence: TGTGCCAGCAGTTACTCGAGTTACCCCTTAGCCAGTGAAGCTTTCTTT.

This rearrangement joins TRBV19 to TRBJ1-5; D gene ambiguous. Germline V gene data show CDR1 as LNHDA and CDR2 as SQIVND (reference sequence). CDR3 length: 13 residues. V was clipped by 6 bases and J by 5 bases, with 11 bases between them. The CDR3 bases are TGTGCCAGTAGCCCGGGGATGCATCAGCCCCAGCATTTT. It codes for CASSPGMHQPQHF.

The chain combines TRBV11-2 with TRBJ2-3; 14 bases match TRBD2. The ends lost 5 bases at V and 1 base at J; junction bases unmatched: 11. There are 19 residues in the CDR3. Germline loops: CDR1 SGHAT, CDR2 FQNNGV. This CDR3 is CASSRTSGGLSGGTDTQYF. The CDR3 coding sequence is TGTGCCAGCAGCAGGACTAGCGGGGGGCTCTCAGGGGGCACAGATACGCAGTATTTT.

This chain links TRBV18 with TRBJ1-2; no firm D call. The length of the CDR3 is 15 residues. Germline CDR1 reads KGHSH; CDR2 reads LQKENI. The germline V and J ends were trimmed by 6 bases and 3 bases, with 17 bases remaining between them. The CDR3 nucleotides read TGTGCCAGCTCCCCCGGTGCGTTTGGGGACTATGGCTACACCTTC. Its protein product is CASSPGAFGDYGYTF.